This T cell receptor (beta chain) came from a study of tumor and adjacent non-tumor tissue in lung cancer. Overall study: The cohort had approximately 12 adenocarcinoma, a couple of squamous cell and 1 small cell patients.

The library came from three nested PCR rounds adapted from ARM-PCR protocols. TCRdb re-called the multiplex PCR reads with MiXCR, one entry per CDR3 protein. The repertoire holds almost 75,000 distinct CDR3 sequences, with under 70% as singletons. Broader study findings: TCR diversity was significantly greater in tumor than normal lung tissue. Top 100 clones took a larger repertoire share in normal lung.

As to this clonotype: Its specificity is unknown.

No cell sorting was done before RNA was extracted from the tissue. The normal lung tissue was taken more than 3 cm from the tumor edge. Newly diagnosed lung cancer patients had thoracic surgery in China, August–late 2014, without prior chemotherapy. The TCR sequence derives from a woman aged 50 to 60 with non-small cell lung cancer. The sequencing sample was made of distant non-tumor lung tissue.

The CDR3 DNA reads TGTGCCAGCTCACCACCGCATATGGGGGTCACTGAAGCTTTCTTT. Translating gives CASSPPHMGVTEAFF. The chain joins TRBV18 to TRBJ1-1; D may be TRBD1 (5 bases). Between the trimmed V and J ends, which lost 0 bases and 4 bases, there was a span of 12 bases. Looked up from germline, CDR1 is KGHSH and CDR2 is LQKENI. CDR3 length: 15 amino acids.